This T cell receptor (beta chain) is drawn from a study of blood T cell repertoires in COVID-19. As for the study in general: Sample material is recorded as cDNA or gDNA derived from T cells, B-cell-depleted T cells, or PBMCs.

Germline V gene lookup returns CDR1 LNHDA and CDR2 SQIVND (reference sequence). Trimming cost V 6 bases and J 1 base; bases outside gene matches: 5. This CDR3 contains 15 residues. Donors of Cohort 3 who recovered were those that had two negative PCRs, clearance, or symptom resolution. In the source study's methods: Amplification from reference gene primers served as the basis for estimated nucleated cell counts. Sequencing used immunoSEQ multiplex PCR; TCRdb keeps in-frame clones, though not all of them. V, J and clone size derive from that table, while D and trimming were established from the DNA sequence. The profile shows about 250,000 clones, 86% of them singletons.

The J gene is TRBJ2-1, the V gene TRBV19; 8 nucleotides agree with TRBD1. This receptor was identified in a young man who had recovered from COVID-19. The sample comprised PBMCs or T cells enriched from blood (not recorded which). The CDR3: CASRTGDLSYNEQFF. CDR3 DNA sequence: TGTGCCAGTAGGACAGGGGATCTTTCCTACAATGAGCAGTTCTTC.